What follows describes a single T cell receptor beta chain. The antigen remains unidentified. Measured with immunoSEQ multiplex PCR; TCRdb has only the in-frame clones, and not every one. The repertoire consists of 50,000 to 75,000 clones, with around 87% occurring once and the leading ten covering 15%. These data belong to a study of PD-1 blockade in classical Hodgkin lymphoma. Looked up from germline, CDR1 is SEHNR and CDR2 is FQNEAQ (reference sequence). V lost 0 bases and J 2 bases, leaving 7 bases between the germline ends. The CDR3 runs to 14 residues. Every one of the patients relapsed after autologous stem cell transplantation (brentuximab vedotin exposure was variable). Patients reached a best response of complete response, partial response or progressive disease. General observations from the study: Researchers reported that CD4+ TCR diversity, though not CD8+, rose significantly by C4D1.

The rearrangement joins TRBV7-9 to TRBJ1-1; D unclear. The material sequenced was peripheral blood mononuclear cells (PBMCs), taken at baseline. This receptor was taken from a human donor with classical Hodgkin lymphoma. The DNA for the CDR3 is TGTGCCAGCAGCTTAGCGCCTTTTAACACTGAAGCTTTCTTT. Translated: CASSLAPFNTEAFF.